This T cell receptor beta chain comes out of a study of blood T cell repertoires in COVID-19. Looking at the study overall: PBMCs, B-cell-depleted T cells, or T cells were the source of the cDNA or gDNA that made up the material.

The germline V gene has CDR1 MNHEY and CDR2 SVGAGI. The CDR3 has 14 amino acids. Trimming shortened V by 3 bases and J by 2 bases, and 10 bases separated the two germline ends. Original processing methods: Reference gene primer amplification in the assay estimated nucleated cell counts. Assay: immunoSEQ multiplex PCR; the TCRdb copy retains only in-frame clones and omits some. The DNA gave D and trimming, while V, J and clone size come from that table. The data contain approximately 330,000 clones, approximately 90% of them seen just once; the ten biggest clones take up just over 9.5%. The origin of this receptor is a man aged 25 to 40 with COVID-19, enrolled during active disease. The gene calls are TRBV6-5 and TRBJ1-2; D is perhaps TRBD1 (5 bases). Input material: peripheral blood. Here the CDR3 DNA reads TGTGCCAGCAGTTATGATCGGGGGAACTATGGCTACACCTTC. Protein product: CASSYDRGNYGYTF.